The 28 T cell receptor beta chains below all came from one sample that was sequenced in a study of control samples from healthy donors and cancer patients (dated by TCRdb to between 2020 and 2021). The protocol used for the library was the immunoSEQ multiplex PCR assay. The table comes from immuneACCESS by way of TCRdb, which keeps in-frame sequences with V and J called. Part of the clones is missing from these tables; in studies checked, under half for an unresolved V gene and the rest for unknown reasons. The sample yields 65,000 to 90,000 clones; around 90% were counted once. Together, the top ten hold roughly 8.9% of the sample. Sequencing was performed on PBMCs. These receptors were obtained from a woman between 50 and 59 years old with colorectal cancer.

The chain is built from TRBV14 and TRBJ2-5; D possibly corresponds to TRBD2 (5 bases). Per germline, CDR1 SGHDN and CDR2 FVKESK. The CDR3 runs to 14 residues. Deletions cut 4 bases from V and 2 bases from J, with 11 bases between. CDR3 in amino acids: CASSRGLLQETQYF. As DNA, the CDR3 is TGTGCCAGCAGCCGTGGACTGCTTCAAGAGACCCAGTACTTC.

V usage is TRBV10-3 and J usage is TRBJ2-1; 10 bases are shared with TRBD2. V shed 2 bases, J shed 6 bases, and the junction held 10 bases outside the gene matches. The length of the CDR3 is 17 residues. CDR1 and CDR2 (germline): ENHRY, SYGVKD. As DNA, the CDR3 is TGTGCCATCAGTGAGCGGGTTATAAGCGGGGGGGGCAATGAGCAGTTCTTC. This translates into CAISERVISGGGNEQFF.

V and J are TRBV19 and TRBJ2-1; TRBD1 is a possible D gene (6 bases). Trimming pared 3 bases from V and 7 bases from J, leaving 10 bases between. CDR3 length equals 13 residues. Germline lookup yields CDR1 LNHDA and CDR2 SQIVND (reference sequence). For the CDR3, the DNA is TGTGCCAGTAGTATGGGGGCGCAGAATGAGCAGTTCTTC. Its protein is CASSMGAQNEQFF.

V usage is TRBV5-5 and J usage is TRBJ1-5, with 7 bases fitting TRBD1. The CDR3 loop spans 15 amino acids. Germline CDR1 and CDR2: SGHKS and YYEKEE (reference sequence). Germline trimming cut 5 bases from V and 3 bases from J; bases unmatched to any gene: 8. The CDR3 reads CASRQTGNDNQPQHF. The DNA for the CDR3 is TGTGCCAGCAGGCAGACAGGGAACGACAATCAGCCCCAGCATTTT.

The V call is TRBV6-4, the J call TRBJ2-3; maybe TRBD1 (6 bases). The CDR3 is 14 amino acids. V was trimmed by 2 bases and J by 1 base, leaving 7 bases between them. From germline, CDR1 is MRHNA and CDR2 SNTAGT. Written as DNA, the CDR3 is TGTGCCAGCAGTGACGGGGGCGGCACAGATACGCAGTATTTT. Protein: CASSDGGGTDTQYF.

The CDR3 loop is CASSRTESSGNTIYF. As DNA, the CDR3 is TGTGCCAGCAGCCGCACGGAGAGCTCTGGAAACACCATATATTTT. The chain uses TRBV3-1 (or the pseudogene TRBV3-2) and TRBJ1-3; D gene ambiguous. V lost 4 bases and J lost 0, with 10 bases in between. The CDR3 runs to 15 residues. Germline assignment: CDR1 LGHDT and CDR2 YNNKEL (reference sequence).

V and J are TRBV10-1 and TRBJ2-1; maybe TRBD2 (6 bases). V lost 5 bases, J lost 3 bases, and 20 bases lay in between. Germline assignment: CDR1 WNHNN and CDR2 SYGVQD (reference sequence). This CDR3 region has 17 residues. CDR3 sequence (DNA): TGCGCCAGCAGTTCCGACCGTAGCGGCTGGGACTACAATGAGCAGTTCTTC. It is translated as CASSSDRSGWDYNEQFF.

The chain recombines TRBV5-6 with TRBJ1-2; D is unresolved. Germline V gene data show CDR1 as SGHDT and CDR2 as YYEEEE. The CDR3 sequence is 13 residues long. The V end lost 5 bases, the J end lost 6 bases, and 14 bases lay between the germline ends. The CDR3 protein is CASRKRTVHGYTF. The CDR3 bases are TGTGCCAGCAGGAAACGGACGGTACATGGCTACACCTTC.

The DNA for the CDR3 is TGTGCCAGCAGGGGACAGATGACAGATACGCAGTATTTT. Its protein is CASRGQMTDTQYF. The rearrangement links TRBV28 to TRBJ2-3, with 7 bases identical to TRBD1. The CDR3 covers 13 residues. V was clipped by 6 bases and J by 3 bases; unmatched bases: 3. Germline-derived CDR1 and CDR2 are MDHEN and SYDVKM.

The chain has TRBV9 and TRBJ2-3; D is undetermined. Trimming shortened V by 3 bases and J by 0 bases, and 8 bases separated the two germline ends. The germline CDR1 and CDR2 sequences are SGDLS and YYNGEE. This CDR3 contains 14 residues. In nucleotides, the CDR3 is TGTGCCAGCAGCGCAGACGGGAGCACAGATACGCAGTATTTT. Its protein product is CASSADGSTDTQYF.

This CDR3 reads CASSLWGSGANVLTF. The CDR3 bases are TGTGCCAGCAGCCTGTGGGGCTCTGGGGCCAACGTCCTGACTTTC. V gene TRBV5-4 combines with J gene TRBJ2-6, with unresolved D. The CDR3 consists of 15 residues. V lost 4 bases and J lost 0, with 8 bases in between. Germline CDR1 SGHNT, CDR2 YYREEE (reference sequence).

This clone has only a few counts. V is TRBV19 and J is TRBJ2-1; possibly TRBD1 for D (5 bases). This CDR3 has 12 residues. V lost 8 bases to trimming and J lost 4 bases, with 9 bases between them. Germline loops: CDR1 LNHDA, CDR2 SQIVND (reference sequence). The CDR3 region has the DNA TGTGCCAGTTCTCCAGGGTACAATGAGCAGTTCTTC. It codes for CASSPGYNEQFF. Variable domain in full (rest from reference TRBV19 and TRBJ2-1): DGGITQSPKYLFRKEGQNVTLSCEQNLNHDAMYWYRQDPGQGLRLIYYSQIVNDFQKGDIAEGYSVSREKKESFPLTVTSAQKNPTAFYLCASSPGYNEQFFGPGTRLTVL.

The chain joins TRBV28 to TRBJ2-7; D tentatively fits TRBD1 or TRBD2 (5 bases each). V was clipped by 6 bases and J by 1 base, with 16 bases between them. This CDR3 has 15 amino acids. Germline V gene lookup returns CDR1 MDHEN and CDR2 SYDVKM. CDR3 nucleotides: TGTGCCAGCAGCCCGGCAGGGACGGAATCCTACGAGCAGTACGTC. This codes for CASSPAGTESYEQYV.

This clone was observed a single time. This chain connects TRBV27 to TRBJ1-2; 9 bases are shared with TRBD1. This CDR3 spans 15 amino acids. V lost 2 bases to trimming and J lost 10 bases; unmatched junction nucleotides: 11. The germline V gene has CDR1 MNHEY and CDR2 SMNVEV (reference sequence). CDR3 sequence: CASSLSVGTGRAYTF. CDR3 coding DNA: TGTGCCAGCAGTTTAAGCGTTGGGACAGGGAGAGCCTACACCTTC.

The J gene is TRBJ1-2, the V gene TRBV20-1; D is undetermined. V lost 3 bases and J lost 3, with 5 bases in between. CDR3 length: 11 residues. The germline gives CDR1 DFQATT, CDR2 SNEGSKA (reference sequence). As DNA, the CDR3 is TGCAGTGCTAGTAATGACTATGGCTACACCTTC. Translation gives CSASNDYGYTF.

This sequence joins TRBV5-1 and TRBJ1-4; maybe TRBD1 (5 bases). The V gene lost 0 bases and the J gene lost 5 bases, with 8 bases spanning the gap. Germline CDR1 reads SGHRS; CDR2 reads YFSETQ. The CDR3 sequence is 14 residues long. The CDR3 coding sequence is TGCGCCAGCAGCTTGGTGGGGCCGAATGAAAAACTGTTTTTT. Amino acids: CASSLVGPNEKLFF. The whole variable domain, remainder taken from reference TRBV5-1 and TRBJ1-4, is KAGVTQTPRYLIKTRGQQVTLSCSPISGHRSVSWYQQTPGQGLQFLFEYFSETQRNKGNFPGRFSGRQFSNSRSEMNVSTLELGDSALYLCASSLVGPNEKLFFGSGTQLSVL.

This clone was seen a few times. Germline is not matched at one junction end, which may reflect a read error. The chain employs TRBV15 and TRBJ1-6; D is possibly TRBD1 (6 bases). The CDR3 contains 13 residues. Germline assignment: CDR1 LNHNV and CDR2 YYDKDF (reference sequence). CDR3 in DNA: TGTGCCACCAGAGCTGGGGGGCTTTCAGCCCTCCACTTT. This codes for CATRAGGLSALHF.

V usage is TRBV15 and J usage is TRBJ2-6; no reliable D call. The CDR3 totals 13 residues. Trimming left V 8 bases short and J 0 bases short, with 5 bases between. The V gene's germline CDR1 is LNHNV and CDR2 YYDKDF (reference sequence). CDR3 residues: CATRVSGANVLTF. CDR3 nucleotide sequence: TGTGCCACCCGGGTCTCTGGGGCCAACGTCCTGACTTTC.

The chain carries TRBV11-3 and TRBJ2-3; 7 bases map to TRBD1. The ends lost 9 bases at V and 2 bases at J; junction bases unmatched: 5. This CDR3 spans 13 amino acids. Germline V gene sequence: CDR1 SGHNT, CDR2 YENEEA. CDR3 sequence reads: CASGQENTDTQYF. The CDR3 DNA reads TGTGCCAGTGGACAGGAAAACACAGATACGCAGTATTTT.

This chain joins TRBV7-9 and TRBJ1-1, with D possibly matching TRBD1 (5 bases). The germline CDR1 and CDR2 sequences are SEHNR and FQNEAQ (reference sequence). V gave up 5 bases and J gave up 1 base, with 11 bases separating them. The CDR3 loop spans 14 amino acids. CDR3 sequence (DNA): TGTGCCAGCAGCCCCCGGGGGGGGAACACTGAAGCTTTCTTT. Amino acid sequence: CASSPRGGNTEAFF. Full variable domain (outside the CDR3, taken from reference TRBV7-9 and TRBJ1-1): DTGVSQNPRHKITKRGQNVTFRCDPISEHNRLYWYRQTLGQGPEFLTYFQNEAQLEKSRLLSDRFSAERPKGSFSTLEIQRTEQGDSAMYLCASSPRGGNTEAFFGQGTRLTVV.

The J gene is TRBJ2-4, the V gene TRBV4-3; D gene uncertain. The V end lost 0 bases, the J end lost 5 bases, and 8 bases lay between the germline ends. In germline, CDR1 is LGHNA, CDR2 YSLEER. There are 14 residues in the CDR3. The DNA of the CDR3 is TGCGCCAGCAGCCAAGAGGGCGGCCAAAACATTCAGTACTTC. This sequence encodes CASSQEGGQNIQYF.

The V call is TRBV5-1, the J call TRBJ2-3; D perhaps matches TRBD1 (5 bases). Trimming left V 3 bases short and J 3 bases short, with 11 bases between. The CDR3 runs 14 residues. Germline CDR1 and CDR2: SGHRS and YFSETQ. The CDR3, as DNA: TGCGCCAGCAGCTACGACAGTAGTACAGATACGCAGTATTTT. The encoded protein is CASSYDSSTDTQYF. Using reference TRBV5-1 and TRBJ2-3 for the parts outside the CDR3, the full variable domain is KAGVTQTPRYLIKTRGQQVTLSCSPISGHRSVSWYQQTPGQGLQFLFEYFSETQRNKGNFPGRFSGRQFSNSRSEMNVSTLELGDSALYLCASSYDSSTDTQYFGPGTRLTVL.

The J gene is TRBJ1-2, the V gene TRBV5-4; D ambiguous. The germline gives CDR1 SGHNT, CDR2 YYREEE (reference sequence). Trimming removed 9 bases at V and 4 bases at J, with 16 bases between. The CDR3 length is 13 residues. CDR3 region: CATHPAGRYGYTF. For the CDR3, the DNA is TGTGCCACCCACCCGGCAGGTCGCTATGGCTACACCTTC. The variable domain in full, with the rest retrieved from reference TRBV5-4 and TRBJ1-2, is ETGVTQSPTHLIKTRGQQVTLRCSSQSGHNTVSWYQQALGQGPQFIFQYYREEENGRGNFPPRFSGLQFPNYSSELNVNALELDDSALYLCATHPAGRYGYTFGSGTRLTVV.

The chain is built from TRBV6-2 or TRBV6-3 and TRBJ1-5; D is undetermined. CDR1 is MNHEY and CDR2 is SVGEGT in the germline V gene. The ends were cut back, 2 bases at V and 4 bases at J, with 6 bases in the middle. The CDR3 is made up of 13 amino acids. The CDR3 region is CASSYKENQPQHF. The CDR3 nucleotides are TGTGCCAGCAGTTACAAAGAAAATCAGCCCCAGCATTTT.

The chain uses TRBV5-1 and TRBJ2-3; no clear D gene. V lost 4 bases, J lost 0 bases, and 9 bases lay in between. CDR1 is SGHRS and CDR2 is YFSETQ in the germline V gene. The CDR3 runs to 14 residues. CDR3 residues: CASSTLDSTDTQYF. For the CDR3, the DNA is TGCGCCAGCAGCACTCTAGATAGCACAGATACGCAGTATTTT.

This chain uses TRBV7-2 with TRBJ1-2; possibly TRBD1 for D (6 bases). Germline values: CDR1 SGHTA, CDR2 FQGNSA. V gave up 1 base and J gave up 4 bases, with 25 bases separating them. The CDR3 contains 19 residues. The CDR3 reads CASSLGVGRGGGLSYGYTF. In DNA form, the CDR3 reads TGTGCCAGCAGCTTAGGGGTTGGCCGAGGTGGGGGGCTTAGCTATGGCTACACCTTC.

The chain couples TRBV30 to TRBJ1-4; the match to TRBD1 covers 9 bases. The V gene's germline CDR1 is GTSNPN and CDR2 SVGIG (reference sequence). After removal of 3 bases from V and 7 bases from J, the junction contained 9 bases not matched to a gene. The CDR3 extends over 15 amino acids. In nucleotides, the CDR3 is TGTGCCTGGAGGCTTACCGGGACAGGGAGTGAAAAACTGTTTTTT. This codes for CAWRLTGTGSEKLFF.

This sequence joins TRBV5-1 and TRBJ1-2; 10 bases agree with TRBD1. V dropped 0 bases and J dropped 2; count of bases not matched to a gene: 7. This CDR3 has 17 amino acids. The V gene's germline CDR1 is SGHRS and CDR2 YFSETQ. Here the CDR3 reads CASSLAGQGSTNYGYTF. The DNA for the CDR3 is TGCGCCAGCAGCTTGGCGGGACAGGGGTCCACCAACTATGGCTACACCTTC.